Only a few counts were recorded for the clone carrying this TCR beta chain. Its specificity is unknown. Prepared libraries of TCR beta cDNA carried unique molecular identifiers. TCRdb redid the calling of the PCR reads with MiXCR, one entry per CDR3 protein. The sample yields roughly 870,000 distinct CDR3 sequences, around 50% seen once. This entry belongs to a study of post-analysis software for immune sequencing data. Regarding the study as a whole: Normalized Chao1 diversity in multiple sclerosis patients fell significantly below that of controls. Controls showed lower frequencies than patients for a handful of TRBV segments, and TRBV5-6, TRBV5-1 and TRBV20-1 were among these.

Germline CDR1 is SQVTM and CDR2 is ANQGSEA. CDR3 size: 14 residues. V lost 7 bases and J 6 bases, leaving 21 bases between the germline ends. Source material: blood. This clonotype was sampled from a girl under 18 with multiple sclerosis. The chain uses TRBV29-1 and TRBJ1-2; a possible D gene is TRBD1 (5 bases). The CDR3 sequence: CSAGTGTAFNGYTF. For the CDR3, the DNA is TGCAGCGCAGGGACCGGGACTGCTTTTAATGGCTACACCTTC.